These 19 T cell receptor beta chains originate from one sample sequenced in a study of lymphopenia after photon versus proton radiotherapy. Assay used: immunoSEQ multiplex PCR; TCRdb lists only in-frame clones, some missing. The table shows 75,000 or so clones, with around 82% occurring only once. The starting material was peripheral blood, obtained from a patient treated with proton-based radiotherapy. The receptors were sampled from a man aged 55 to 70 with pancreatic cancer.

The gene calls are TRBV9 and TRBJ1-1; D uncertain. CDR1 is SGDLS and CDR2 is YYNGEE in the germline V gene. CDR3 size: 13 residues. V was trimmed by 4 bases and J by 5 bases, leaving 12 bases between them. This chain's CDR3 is CASSPRLGTEAFF. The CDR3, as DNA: TGTGCCAGCAGCCCCCGCTTGGGAACTGAAGCTTTCTTT.

The CDR3 DNA sequence: TGTGCCAGCAGGCAAACAGGGACTAGTAGTAATGAGCAGTTCTTC. The encoded protein is CASRQTGTSSNEQFF. V is TRBV6-5 and J is TRBJ2-1; 8 nucleotides align to TRBD2. Germline V lookup: CDR1 MNHEY, CDR2 SVGAGI. Trimming cost V 6 bases and J 7 bases; bases outside gene matches: 11. This CDR3 region has 15 residues.

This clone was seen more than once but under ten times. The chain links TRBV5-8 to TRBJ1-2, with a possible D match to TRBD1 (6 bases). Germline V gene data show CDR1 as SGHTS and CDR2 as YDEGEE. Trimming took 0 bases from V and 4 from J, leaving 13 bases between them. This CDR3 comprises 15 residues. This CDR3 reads CASSLVQGAGYGYTF. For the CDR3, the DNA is TGTGCCAGCAGCTTGGTACAGGGAGCCGGCTATGGCTACACCTTC.

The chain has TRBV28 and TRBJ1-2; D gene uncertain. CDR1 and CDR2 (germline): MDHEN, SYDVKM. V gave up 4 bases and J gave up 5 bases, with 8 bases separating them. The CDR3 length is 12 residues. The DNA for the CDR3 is TGTGCCAGCAGTTCGGACGTTTATGGCTACACCTTC. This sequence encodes CASSSDVYGYTF.

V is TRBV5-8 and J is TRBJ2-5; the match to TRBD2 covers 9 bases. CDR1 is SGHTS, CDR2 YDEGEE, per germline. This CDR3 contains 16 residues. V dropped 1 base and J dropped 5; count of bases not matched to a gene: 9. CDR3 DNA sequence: TGTGCCAGCAGCTTGTTTGGGACTAGCTTCGGGGAGACCCAGTACTTC. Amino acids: CASSLFGTSFGETQYF.

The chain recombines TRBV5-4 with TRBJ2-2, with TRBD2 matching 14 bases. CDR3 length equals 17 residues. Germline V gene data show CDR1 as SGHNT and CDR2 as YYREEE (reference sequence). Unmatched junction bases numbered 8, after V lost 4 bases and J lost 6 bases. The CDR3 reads CASSPETSGRAPGELFF. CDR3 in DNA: TGTGCCAGCAGCCCCGAGACTAGCGGGAGGGCCCCCGGGGAGCTGTTTTTT.

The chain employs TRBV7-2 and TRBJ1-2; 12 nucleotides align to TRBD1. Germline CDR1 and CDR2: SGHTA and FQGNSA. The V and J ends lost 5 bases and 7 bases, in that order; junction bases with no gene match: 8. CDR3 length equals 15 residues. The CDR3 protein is CASSPGGQGARGYTF. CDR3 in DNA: TGTGCCAGCAGCCCCGGGGGACAGGGGGCCCGTGGCTACACCTTC.

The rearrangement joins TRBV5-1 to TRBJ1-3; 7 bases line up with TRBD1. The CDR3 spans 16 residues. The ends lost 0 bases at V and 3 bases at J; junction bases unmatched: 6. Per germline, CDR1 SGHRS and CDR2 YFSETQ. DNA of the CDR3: TGCGCCAGCAGCTTGGCCCGACAGGGAAGTGGAAACACCATATATTTT. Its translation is CASSLARQGSGNTIYF.

Written as DNA, the CDR3 is TGTGCCAGCAGCTTGATTCCTATGACCTACGAGCAGTACTTC. Its protein is CASSLIPMTYEQYF. V is TRBV5-5 and J is TRBJ2-7; D not certain. Germline values: CDR1 SGHKS, CDR2 YYEKEE (reference sequence). The CDR3 contains 14 residues. With 1 base removed from V and 2 bases from J, the gap between germline ends came to 10 bases.

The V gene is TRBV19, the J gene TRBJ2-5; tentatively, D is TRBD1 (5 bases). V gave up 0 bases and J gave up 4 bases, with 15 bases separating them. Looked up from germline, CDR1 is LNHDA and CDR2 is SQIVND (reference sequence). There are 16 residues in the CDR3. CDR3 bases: TGTGCCAGTAGTATAGATCATACGGGTGGGGCAGAGACCCAGTACTTC. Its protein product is CASSIDHTGGAETQYF.

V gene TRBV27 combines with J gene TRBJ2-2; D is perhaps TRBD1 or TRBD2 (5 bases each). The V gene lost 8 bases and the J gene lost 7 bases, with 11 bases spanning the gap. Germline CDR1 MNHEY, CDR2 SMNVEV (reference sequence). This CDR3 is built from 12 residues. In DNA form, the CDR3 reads TGTGCCAGCGGGGACGGGTTCGGGGAGCTGTTTTTT. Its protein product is CASGDGFGELFF.

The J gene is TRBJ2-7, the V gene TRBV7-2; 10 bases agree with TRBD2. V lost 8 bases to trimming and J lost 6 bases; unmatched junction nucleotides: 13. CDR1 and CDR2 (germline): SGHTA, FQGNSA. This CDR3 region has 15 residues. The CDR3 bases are TGTGCCAGCTTTCCCCTAGCGGGAGTTATGGGCGAGCAGTACTTC. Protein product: CASFPLAGVMGEQYF.

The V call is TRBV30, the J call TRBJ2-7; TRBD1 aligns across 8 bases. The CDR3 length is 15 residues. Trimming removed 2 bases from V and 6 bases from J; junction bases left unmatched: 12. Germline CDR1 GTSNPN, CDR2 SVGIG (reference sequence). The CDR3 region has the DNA TGTGCCTGGAGTAAGTCAGGGGGCCAATCGGGCGAGCAGTACTTC. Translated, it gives CAWSKSGGQSGEQYF.

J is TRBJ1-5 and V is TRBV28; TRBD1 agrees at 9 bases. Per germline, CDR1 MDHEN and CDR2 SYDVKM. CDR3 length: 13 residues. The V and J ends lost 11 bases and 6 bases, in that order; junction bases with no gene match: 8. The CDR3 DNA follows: TGTGCCGTCCACAGGGGGCGCGGTCAGCCCCAGCATTTT. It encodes CAVHRGRGQPQHF. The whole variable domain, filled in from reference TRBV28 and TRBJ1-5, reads DVKVTQSSRYLVKRTGEKVFLECVQDMDHENMFWYRQDPGLGLRLIYFSYDVKMKEKGDIPEGYSVSREKKERFSLILESASTNQTSMYLCAVHRGRGQPQHFGDGTRLSIL.

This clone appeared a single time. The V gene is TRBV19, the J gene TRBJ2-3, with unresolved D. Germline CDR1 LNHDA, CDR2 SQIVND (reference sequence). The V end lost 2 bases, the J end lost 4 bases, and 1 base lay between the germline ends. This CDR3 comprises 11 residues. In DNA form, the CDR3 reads TGTGCCAGTAGTATATCAGATACGCAGTATTTT. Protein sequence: CASSISDTQYF.

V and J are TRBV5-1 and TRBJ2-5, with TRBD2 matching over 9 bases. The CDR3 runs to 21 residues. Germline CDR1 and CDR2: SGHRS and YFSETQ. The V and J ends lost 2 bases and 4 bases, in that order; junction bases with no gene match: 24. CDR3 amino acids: CASSFPGALRLAASLPETQYF. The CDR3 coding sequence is TGCGCCAGCAGCTTTCCGGGGGCTTTGCGACTAGCGGCATCCCTACCAGAGACCCAGTACTTC.

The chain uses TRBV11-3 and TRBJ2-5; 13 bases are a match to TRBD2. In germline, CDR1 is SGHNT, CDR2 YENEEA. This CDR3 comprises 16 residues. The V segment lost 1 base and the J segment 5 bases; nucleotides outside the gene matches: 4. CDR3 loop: CASSLGLAGGGETQYF. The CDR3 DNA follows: TGTGCCAGCAGCTTAGGACTAGCGGGAGGTGGGGAGACCCAGTACTTC. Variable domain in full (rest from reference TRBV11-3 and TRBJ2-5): EAGVVQSPRYKIIEKKQPVAFWCNPISGHNTLYWYLQNLGQGPELLIRYENEEAVDDSQLPKDRFSAERLKGVDSTLKIQPAELGDSAVYLCASSLGLAGGGETQYFGPGTRLLVL.

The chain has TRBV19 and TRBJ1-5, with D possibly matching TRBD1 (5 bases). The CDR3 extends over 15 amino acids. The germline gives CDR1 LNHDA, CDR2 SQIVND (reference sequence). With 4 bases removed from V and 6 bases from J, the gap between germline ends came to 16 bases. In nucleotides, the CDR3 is TGTGCCAGTAGTACCGGGACTCATTCCGGTCAGCCCCAGCATTTT. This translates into CASSTGTHSGQPQHF.

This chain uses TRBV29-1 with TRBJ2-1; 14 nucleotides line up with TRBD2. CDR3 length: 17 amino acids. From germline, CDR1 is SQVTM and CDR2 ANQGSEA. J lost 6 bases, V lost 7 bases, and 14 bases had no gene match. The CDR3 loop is CSAEPGLAGGSGNEQFF. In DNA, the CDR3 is TGCAGCGCTGAGCCAGGACTAGCGGGAGGCAGCGGCAATGAGCAGTTCTTC.